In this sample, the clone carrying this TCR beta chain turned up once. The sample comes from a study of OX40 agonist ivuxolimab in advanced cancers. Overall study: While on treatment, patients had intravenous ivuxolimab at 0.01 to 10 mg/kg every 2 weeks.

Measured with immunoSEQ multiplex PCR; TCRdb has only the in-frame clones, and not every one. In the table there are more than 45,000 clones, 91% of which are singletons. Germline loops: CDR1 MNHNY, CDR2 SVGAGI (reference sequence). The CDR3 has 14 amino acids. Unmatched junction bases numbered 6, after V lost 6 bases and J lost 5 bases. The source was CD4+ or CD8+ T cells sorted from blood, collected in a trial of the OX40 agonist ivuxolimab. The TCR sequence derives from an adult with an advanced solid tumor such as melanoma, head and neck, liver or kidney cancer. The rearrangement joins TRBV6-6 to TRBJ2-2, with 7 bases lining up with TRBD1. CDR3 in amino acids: CASSHRDSTGELFF. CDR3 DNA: TGTGCCAGCAGCCACAGGGACAGTACCGGGGAGCTGTTTTTT.